This is a list of T cell receptor beta chains from one sample in a study of shared clonotypes between healthy human individuals. This table comes from immunoSEQ multiplex PCR, and its TCRdb copy is limited to in-frame clones, with some not included. The sample includes around 990,000 clones, approximately 77% of them seen just once. Sample: memory CD4+ T cells from PBMCs. All receptors come from a man aged 18 to 35 in good health. Some clones in this sample may be carry-over from other donors' samples. CDR3s include the opening cysteine and the closing phenylalanine or tryptophan. The D gene is left open where the match is weak. Size is stated for part of the rows, as once, few or many counts, or as a class when the clone is expanded.

abundance | d_gene | j_gene | v_gene | CDR3aa | CDR3nt
few | . | TRBJ1-1 | TRBV29-1 | CSVGGVAEAFF | TGCAGCGTTGGGGGAGTGGCTGAAGCTTTCTTT
. | . | TRBJ2-7 | TRBV20-1 | CSARGYEQYF | TGCAGTGCTAGAGGATACGAGCAGTACTTC
. | . | TRBJ1-4 | TRBV25-1 | CASSAHGATNEKLFF | TGTGCCAGCAGTGCCCACGGTGCAACTAATGAAAAACTGTTTTTT
. | . | TRBJ2-1 | TRBV5-4 | CASSLPGSYNEQFF | TGTGCCAGCAGCTTGCCGGGGTCCTACAATGAGCAGTTCTTC
. | . | TRBJ1-2 | TRBV28 | CASSLVGGGYTF | TGTGCCAGCAGTTTAGTGGGTGGCGGCTACACCTTC
few | TRBD1 | TRBJ2-5 | TRBV7-6 | CASSLTAGQEETQYF | TGTGCCAGCAGCTTAACGGCCGGACAGGAAGAGACCCAGTACTTC
. | TRBD2 | TRBJ2-7 | TRBV19 | CASSGRTLYEQYF | TGTGCCAGTAGCGGGAGGACTCTCTACGAGCAGTACTTC
. | TRBD1 | TRBJ1-4 | TRBV29-1 | CSVRQGSYEKLFF | TGCAGCGTTCGACAGGGAAGCTATGAAAAACTGTTTTTT
. | . | TRBJ1-5 | TRBV4-2 | CASSPSDTPYQPQHF | TGTGCCAGCAGCCCCTCGGACACCCCCTATCAGCCCCAGCATTTT
. | TRBD1 | TRBJ2-2 | TRBV7-9 | CASSPPTGGVAGELFF | TGTGCCAGCAGCCCGCCTACAGGGGGCGTCGCCGGGGAGCTGTTTTTT
. | . | TRBJ1-2 | TRBV5-1 | CASSLLQGYGYTF | TGCGCCAGCAGCTTATTACAGGGTTATGGCTACACCTTC
. | . | TRBJ2-2 | TRBV10-3 | CAISDRAGNSPGELFF | TGTGCCATCAGTGATCGTGCAGGGAATTCCCCCGGGGAGCTGTTTTTT
. | . | TRBJ2-3 | TRBV19 | CASSRPGTDTQYF | TGTGCCAGTAGTCGGCCGGGCACAGATACGCAGTATTTT
many | TRBD2 | TRBJ2-1 | TRBV6-6 | CASSSTSENNEQFF | TGTGCCAGCAGTTCTACTAGCGAAAACAATGAGCAGTTCTTC
. | TRBD1 | TRBJ1-2 | TRBV7-6 | CASRPIRDRDAARYTF | TGTGCCAGCCGCCCAATCCGGGACAGGGATGCCGCGCGCTACACCTTC
few | TRBD2 | TRBJ2-1 | TRBV7-9 | CASSLVAGGEEQFF | TGTGCCAGCAGCTTAGTTGCGGGGGGAGAAGAGCAGTTCTTC
. | TRBD2 | TRBJ2-7 | TRBV28 | CASRPTASGAGEQYF | TGTGCCAGCAGACCTACTGCTAGCGGGGCCGGAGAGCAGTACTTC
. | TRBD1 | TRBJ2-7 | TRBV15 | CATRNDRVVRNEQYF | TGTGCCACCAGGAACGACAGGGTAGTTAGGAACGAGCAGTACTTC
few | . | TRBJ1-1 | TRBV6-5 | CASRLGHPNTEAFF | TGTGCCAGCAGATTGGGACACCCAAACACTGAAGCTTTCTTT
. | . | TRBJ1-1 | TRBV7-2 | CASSLIRDTEAFF | TGTGCCAGCAGCTTAATAAGGGACACTGAAGCTTTCTTT
. | . | TRBJ2-6 | TRBV9 | CASSVRQAGANVLTF | TGTGCCAGCAGCGTCCGGCAGGCTGGGGCCAACGTCCTGACTTTC
. | . | TRBJ2-7 | TRBV6-5 | CASSYSTVSYEQYF | TGTGCCAGCAGTTACTCGACAGTATCCTACGAGCAGTACTTC
. | . | TRBJ2-3 | TRBV6-1 | CASSAGPGTDTQYF | TGTGCCAGCAGTGCAGGCCCAGGGACGGATACGCAGTATTTT
many | . | TRBJ1-1 | TRBV28 | CASSSSGLEAFF | TGTGCCAGCAGTTCGTCGGGCCTTGAAGCTTTCTTT
once | TRBD2 | TRBJ2-5 | TRBV5-1 | CASSFGLAGGSGETQYF | TGCGCCAGCAGCTTCGGACTAGCGGGAGGGTCTGGGGAGACCCAGTACTTC
once | . | TRBJ2-1 | TRBV4-3 | CASSQVEGHEQFF | TGCGCCAGCAGCCAAGTAGAGGGGCATGAGCAGTTCTTC
few | TRBD1 | TRBJ1-3 | TRBV6-5 | CASSRDRGSGNTIYF | TGTGCCAGCAGCCGTGACAGGGGGTCTGGAAACACCATATATTTT
. | . | TRBJ2-2 | TRBV7-3 | CASSLMRGGELFF | TGTGCCAGCAGCTTAATGAGAGGCGGGGAGCTGTTTTTT
. | . | TRBJ1-1 | TRBV20-1 | CSGIQEIEAFF | TGCAGTGGAATACAGGAGATTGAAGCTTTCTTT
many | . | TRBJ2-5 | TRBV30 | CAWSSETQYF | TGTGCCTGGAGTTCGGAGACCCAGTACTTC
. | . | TRBJ1-5 | TRBV18 | CASSPKAEQPQHF | TGTGCCAGCTCACCAAAGGCAGAACAGCCCCAGCATTTT
few | TRBD1 | TRBJ1-1 | TRBV30 | CAWSARRTGRNTEAFF | TGTGCCTGGAGTGCACGTCGGACAGGGAGAAACACTGAAGCTTTCTTT
. | . | TRBJ2-1 | TRBV7-2 | CASRPFGGLSSYNEQFF | TGTGCCAGCCGCCCCTTTGGGGGCCTAAGCTCCTACAATGAGCAGTTCTTC
. | . | TRBJ1-4 | TRBV2 | CASTQPPEKLFF | TGTGCCAGCACTCAGCCTCCCGAAAAACTGTTTTTT
. | . | TRBJ2-2 | TRBV6-5 | CASSYSMGHTGELFF | TGTGCCAGCAGTTATAGTATGGGGCACACCGGGGAGCTGTTTTTT
. | . | TRBJ2-7 | TRBV5-1 | CASSLAARGASYEQYF | TGCGCCAGCAGCTTGGCCGCCAGGGGGGCATCCTACGAGCAGTACTTC
. | . | TRBJ1-5 | TRBV2 | CASSEAGRGEPQHF | TGTGCCAGCAGTGAAGCGGGCCGGGGGGAGCCCCAGCATTTT
. | TRBD2 | TRBJ2-5 | TRBV5-1 | CATHRGLAGTVGTQYF | TGCGCCACCCACCGAGGACTAGCGGGGACAGTCGGGACCCAGTACTTC
. | TRBD2 | TRBJ2-3 | TRBV5-1 | CASSPPGLAGADTQYF | TGCGCCAGCAGCCCCCCGGGACTAGCGGGAGCAGATACGCAGTATTTT
once | . | TRBJ1-4 | TRBV11-2 | CASSLTTLRVNEKLFF | TGTGCCAGCAGCTTAACTACTCTCAGAGTTAATGAAAAACTGTTTTTT
few | . | TRBJ1-3 | TRBV6-1 | CASSEYWWDGNTIYF | TGTGCCAGCAGTGAATACTGGTGGGACGGAAACACCATATATTTT
. | . | TRBJ1-1 | TRBV5-6 | CASSLVGGVPEAFF | TGTGCCAGCAGCTTGGTTGGGGGCGTTCCTGAAGCTTTCTTT